This TCR beta chain stems from a study of blood T cell repertoires in COVID-19. Sequencing used immunoSEQ multiplex PCR; TCRdb keeps in-frame clones, though not all of them. The sample records roughly 330,000 clones, 70% to 90% being singletons. The V end was cut by 0 bases, the J end by 2 bases, with 12 bases between. CDR3 length: 15 amino acids. Germline assignment: CDR1 SGHRS and CDR2 YFSETQ. This clonotype was sampled from a woman aged 30 to 39 who had recovered from COVID-19. This rearrangement joins TRBV5-1 to TRBJ2-7; D remains ambiguous. Material: PBMCs or T cells enriched from blood (not recorded which). CDR3: CASSLDPGGTYEQYF. DNA for the CDR3: TGCGCCAGCAGCTTGGACCCAGGTGGAACCTACGAGCAGTACTTC.